This T cell receptor (beta chain) stems from a study of cytomegalovirus exposure and HLA in healthy donors. Whole-study findings and limits: In a later analysis, DRB1 alleles had the most associated TCRs; HLA-C alleles the fewest. There were about 160 TCR beta chains listed as cytomegalovirus-associated. A later analysis linked a missense variant in DCLRE1C to the trimming of TCR beta V and J genes. Across all donors, roughly uniform sequencing depth was an assumption of the presence/absence analyses.

Both 60 Vbeta primers and 13 Jbeta primers went into the PCR. Libraries were prepared by immunoSEQ multiplex PCR; TCRdb keeps only in-frame clonotypes and omits some of them. This sample yields about 110,000 clones, of which less than 85% are seen a single time; 3.5% to 4% belongs to the top ten. This clone was detected once. Antigen specificity is unknown. The trim removed 3 bases at V and 1 base at J, leaving 3 bases unmatched. CDR3 length: 15 amino acids. Germline values: CDR1 SGDLS, CDR2 YYNGEE. This chain joins TRBV9 and TRBJ2-2; 7 positions match TRBD1. The sequence was obtained from a man aged 55-75 years in good health and CMV-seronegative. Input material: PBMCs. CDR3 in DNA: TGTGCCAGCAGCGCAAGACAGGGGAACACCGGGGAGCTGTTTTTT. Residues: CASSARQGNTGELFF.